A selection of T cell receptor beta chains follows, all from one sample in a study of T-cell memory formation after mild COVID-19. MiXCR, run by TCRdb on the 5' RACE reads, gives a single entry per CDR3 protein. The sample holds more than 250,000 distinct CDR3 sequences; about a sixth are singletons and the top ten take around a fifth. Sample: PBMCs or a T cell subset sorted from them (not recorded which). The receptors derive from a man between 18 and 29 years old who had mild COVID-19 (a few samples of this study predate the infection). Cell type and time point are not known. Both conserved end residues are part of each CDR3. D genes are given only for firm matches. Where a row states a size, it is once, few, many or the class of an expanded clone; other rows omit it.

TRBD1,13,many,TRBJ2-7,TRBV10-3,CAIKVQGAGEQYF,TGTGCCATCAAAGTGCAGGGGGCGGGAGAGCAGTACTTC
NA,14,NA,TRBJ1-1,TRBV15,CATSRIVGGTEAFF,TGTGCCACCAGCAGGATCGTGGGTGGGACTGAAGCTTTCTTT
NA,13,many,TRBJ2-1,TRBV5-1,CASSLIGPDEQFF,TGCGCCAGCAGCTTGATCGGTCCCGATGAGCAGTTCTTC
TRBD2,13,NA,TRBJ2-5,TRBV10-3,CAIKGTSEETQYF,TGTGCCATCAAAGGGACTAGCGAGGAGACCCAGTACTTC
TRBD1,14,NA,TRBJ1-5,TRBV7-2,CASSSQGVDQPQHF,TGTGCCAGCAGCTCACAGGGGGTCGATCAGCCCCAGCATTTT
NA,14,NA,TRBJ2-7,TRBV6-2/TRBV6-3,CASRSGSKSDEQYF,TGTGCCAGCAGATCGGGTAGCAAATCCGACGAGCAGTACTTC
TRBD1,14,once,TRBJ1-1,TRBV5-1,CASRIGTVETEAFF,TGCGCCAGCAGAATTGGGACAGTGGAAACTGAAGCTTTCTTT
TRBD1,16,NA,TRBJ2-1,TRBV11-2,CASSLVIGTGWNEQFF,TGTGCCAGCAGCTTGGTAATCGGGACAGGGTGGAATGAGCAGTTCTTC
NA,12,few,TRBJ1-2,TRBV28,CASSLSLYGYTF,TGTGCCAGCAGTTTATCCCTCTATGGCTACACCTTC
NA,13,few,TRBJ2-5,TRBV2,CASIRQPQETQYF,TGTGCCAGCATTAGACAGCCCCAAGAGACCCAGTACTTC
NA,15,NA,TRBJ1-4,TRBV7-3,CASSSPPGGNEKLFF,TGTGCCAGCAGCTCCCCCCCTGGGGGTAATGAAAAACTGTTTTTT
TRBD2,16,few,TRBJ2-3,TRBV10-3,CAISPAGVRSTDTQYF,TGTGCCATCTCCCCGGCGGGGGTCAGAAGCACAGATACGCAGTATTTT
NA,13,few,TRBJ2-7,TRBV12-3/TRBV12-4,CASSWDTIYEQYF,TGTGCCAGCAGCTGGGACACCATCTACGAGCAGTACTTC
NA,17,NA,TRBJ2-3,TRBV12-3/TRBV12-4,CASSLGPGGSSTDTQYF,TGTGCCAGCAGTTTAGGTCCCGGGGGCTCTAGCACAGATACGCAGTATTTT
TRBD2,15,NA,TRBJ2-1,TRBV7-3,CASRPRLAGSNEQFF,TGTGCCAGCAGACCGAGACTAGCGGGGTCCAATGAGCAGTTCTTC
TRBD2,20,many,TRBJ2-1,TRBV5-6,CASSSMFGGSGGPSYNEQFF,TGTGCCAGCAGCTCGATGTTCGGCGGTAGCGGGGGGCCTTCCTACAATGAGCAGTTCTTC
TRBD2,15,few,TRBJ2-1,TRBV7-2,CASSLFSGGVDEQFF,TGTGCCAGCAGCTTATTTAGCGGGGGGGTGGATGAGCAGTTCTTC
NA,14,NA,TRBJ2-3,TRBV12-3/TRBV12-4,CASSRRARTDTQYF,TGTGCCAGCAGCAGGAGGGCCCGCACAGATACGCAGTATTTT
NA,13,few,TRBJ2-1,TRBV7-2,CASSLGLGNEQFF,TGTGCCAGCAGCTTAGGACTAGGGAATGAGCAGTTCTTC
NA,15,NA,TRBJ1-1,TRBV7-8,CASSLWEGGNTEAFF,TGTGCCAGCAGCTTATGGGAGGGTGGGAACACTGAAGCTTTCTTT
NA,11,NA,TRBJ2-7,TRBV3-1,CASRGQAEQYF,TGTGCCAGCAGGGGTCAGGCCGAGCAGTACTTC
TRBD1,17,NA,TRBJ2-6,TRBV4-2,CASSQEVGTAGANVLTF,TGTGCCAGCAGCCAAGAGGTAGGGACAGCTGGGGCCAACGTCCTGACTTTC
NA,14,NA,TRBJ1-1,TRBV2,CASSEVRKNTEAFF,TGTGCCAGCAGTGAAGTCAGGAAGAACACTGAAGCTTTCTTT
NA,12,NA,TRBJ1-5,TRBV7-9,CASTLGTQPQHF,TGTGCCAGCACCCTAGGGACGCAGCCCCAGCATTTT
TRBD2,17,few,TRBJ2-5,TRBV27,CASSLGVGAGGGRTQYF,TGTGCCAGCAGTTTAGGAGTTGGCGCGGGGGGCGGGCGGACCCAGTACTTC
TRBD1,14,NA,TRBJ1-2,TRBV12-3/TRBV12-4,CASSDPGTGSGYTF,TGTGCCAGCAGTGACCCCGGGACAGGGTCGGGCTACACCTTC
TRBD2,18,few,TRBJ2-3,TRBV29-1,CSVGAIAGATQITDTQYF,TGCAGCGTTGGGGCGATAGCGGGGGCTACGCAGATCACAGATACGCAGTATTTT
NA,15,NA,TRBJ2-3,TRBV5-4,CASSSRITSTDTQYF,TGTGCCAGCAGCTCCAGGATCACTAGCACAGATACGCAGTATTTT
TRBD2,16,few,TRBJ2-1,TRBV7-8,CASSGTSGGTYNEQFF,TGTGCCAGCAGCGGGACTAGCGGGGGAACCTACAATGAGCAGTTCTTC
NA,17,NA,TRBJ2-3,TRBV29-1,CSVEDFMDRTSTDTQYF,TGCAGCGTTGAAGACTTTATGGACAGAACTAGCACAGATACGCAGTATTTT
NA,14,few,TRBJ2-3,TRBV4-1,CASSQESSTDTQYF,TGCGCCAGCAGCCAAGAGAGTAGCACAGATACGCAGTATTTT
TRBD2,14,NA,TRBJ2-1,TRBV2,CASSASGGNDEQFF,TGTGCCAGCAGTGCCAGCGGGGGGAACGATGAGCAGTTCTTC
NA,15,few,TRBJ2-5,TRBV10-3,CAISDRTPGGETQYF,TGTGCCATCAGTGATCGGACTCCGGGGGGCGAGACCCAGTACTTC
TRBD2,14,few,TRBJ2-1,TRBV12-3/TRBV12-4,CASKPQRGGTEQFF,TGTGCCAGCAAACCCCAGCGGGGGGGCACTGAGCAGTTCTTC
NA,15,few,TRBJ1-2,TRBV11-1,CASSFAAATNYGYTF,TGTGCCAGCAGCTTCGCGGCAGCGACTAACTATGGCTACACCTTC
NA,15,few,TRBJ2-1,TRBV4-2,CASSQDFSGYNEQFF,TGTGCCAGCAGCCAAGATTTCAGCGGGTACAATGAGCAGTTCTTC
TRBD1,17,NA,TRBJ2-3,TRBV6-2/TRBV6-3,CASNTPGQVLGTDTQYF,TGTGCCAGCAATACTCCCGGACAGGTCCTTGGGACAGATACGCAGTATTTT
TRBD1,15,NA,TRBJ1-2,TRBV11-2,CASSSRDRSIYGYTF,TGTGCCAGCAGCTCCCGGGACAGGTCAATCTATGGCTACACCTTC
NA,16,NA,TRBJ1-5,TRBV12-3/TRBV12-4,CASSRAGGPPNQPQHF,TGTGCCAGCAGTCGTGCGGGCGGGCCCCCAAATCAGCCCCAGCATTTT
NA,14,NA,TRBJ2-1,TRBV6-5,CASSSWISSSEQFF,TGTGCCAGCTCAAGTTGGATAAGCTCCAGTGAGCAGTTCTTC
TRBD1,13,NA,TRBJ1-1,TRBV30,CAWSHTGASEAFF,TGTGCCTGGAGTCACACAGGGGCTAGTGAAGCTTTCTTT
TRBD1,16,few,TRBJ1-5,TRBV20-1,CSASDRGRVGNQPQHF,TGCAGTGCCTCGGACAGGGGGAGGGTAGGCAATCAGCCCCAGCATTTT
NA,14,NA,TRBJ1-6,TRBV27,CASSPNSENSPLHF,TGTGCCAGCAGCCCAAACTCGGAGAATTCACCCCTCCACTTT
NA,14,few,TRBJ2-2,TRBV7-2,CASSFLTGFGELFF,TGTGCCAGCAGCTTTCTTACAGGGTTCGGGGAGCTGTTTTTT
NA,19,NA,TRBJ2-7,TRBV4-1,CASSQPRASSGTSTYEQYF,TGCGCCAGCAGCCAACCTCGCGCCTCCTCCGGGACCTCCACCTACGAGCAGTACTTC
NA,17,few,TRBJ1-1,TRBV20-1,CSASNRGRGRMNTEAFF,TGCAGTGCCTCAAATAGGGGCAGGGGAAGGATGAACACTGAAGCTTTCTTT
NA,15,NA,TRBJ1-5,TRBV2,CASTRGQNSNQPQHF,TGTGCCAGCACTAGAGGACAGAATAGCAATCAGCCCCAGCATTTT
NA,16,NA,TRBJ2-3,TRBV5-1,CASSLDPRGRTDTQYF,TGCGCCAGCAGCTTGGACCCCCGGGGACGCACAGATACGCAGTATTTT
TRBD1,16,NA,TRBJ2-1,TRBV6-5,CASSKLRGTPYGEQFF,TGTGCCAGCAGTAAACTCAGGGGGACACCTTACGGTGAGCAGTTCTTC
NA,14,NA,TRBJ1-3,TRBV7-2,CASSKGRTGNTIYF,TGTGCCAGCAGCAAGGGGAGGACTGGAAACACCATATATTTT
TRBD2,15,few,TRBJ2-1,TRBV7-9,CASSELAGGVNEQFF,TGTGCCAGCAGCGAACTAGCGGGGGGCGTCAATGAGCAGTTCTTC
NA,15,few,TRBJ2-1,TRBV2,CASSESESSYNEQFF,TGTGCCAGCAGTGAGTCGGAGAGCTCCTACAATGAGCAGTTCTTC
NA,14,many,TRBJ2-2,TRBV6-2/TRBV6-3,CASSLLRNTGELFF,TGTGCCAGCAGCCTACTCCGCAACACCGGGGAGCTGTTTTTT